This is a list of T cell receptor beta chains from one sample in a study of T cell responses to AZD1222 COVID-19 vaccine. The data were produced by immunoSEQ multiplex PCR, yet TCRdb's version contains in-frame clones alone and is incomplete. Counted here are around 140,000 clones, around 89% occurring once; the ten biggest clones make up more than 2.5%. The source material was peripheral blood, sampled on day 0 of AZD1222 vaccination. The source of these receptors is an adult in good health. Both conserved end residues are part of each CDR3. A D gene is named only where the DNA matches it firmly. Not every row has a clone size; where given, it reads once, few, many or a size class.

d_gene: -; v_gene: TRBV3-1/TRBV3-2; j_gene: TRBJ1-6; abundance: -; CDR3nt: TGTGCCAGCAGCCAGATGGTTCGTAATTCACCCCTCCACTTT; CDR3aa: CASSQMVRNSPLHF
d_gene: TRBD1; v_gene: TRBV30; j_gene: TRBJ1-2; abundance: -; CDR3nt: TGTGCCTGGATCCCTCGGCTCAGGGGGCTTGGCTACACCTTC; CDR3aa: CAWIPRLRGLGYTF
d_gene: -; v_gene: TRBV7-9; j_gene: TRBJ2-1; abundance: -; CDR3nt: TGTGCCAGCAGCGAAGAAGGAAATGAGCAGTTCTTC; CDR3aa: CASSEEGNEQFF
d_gene: TRBD1; v_gene: TRBV18; j_gene: TRBJ1-4; abundance: once; CDR3nt: TGTGCCAGCTCAGCGATGCAGGGGGCGGGAGAAAAACTGTTTTTT; CDR3aa: CASSAMQGAGEKLFF
d_gene: -; v_gene: TRBV4-3; j_gene: TRBJ2-6; abundance: -; CDR3nt: TGCGCCAGCAGCCAAGAACGGGGGAGCTCTGGGGCCAACGTCCTGACTTTC; CDR3aa: CASSQERGSSGANVLTF
d_gene: -; v_gene: TRBV6-2/TRBV6-3; j_gene: TRBJ2-7; abundance: -; CDR3nt: TGTGCCAGCAGTATTCGGGGAAAGGGGTACGAGCAGTACTTC; CDR3aa: CASSIRGKGYEQYF
d_gene: -; v_gene: TRBV5-1; j_gene: TRBJ1-2; abundance: -; CDR3nt: TGCGCCAGCAGCTTGGAGGCAGCCCTAGGCTATGGCTACACCTTC; CDR3aa: CASSLEAALGYGYTF
d_gene: TRBD1; v_gene: TRBV10-3; j_gene: TRBJ1-6; abundance: -; CDR3nt: TGTGCCATCACACCCAGGACAGGGAAAAATTCACCCCTCCACTTT; CDR3aa: CAITPRTGKNSPLHF
d_gene: TRBD1; v_gene: TRBV28; j_gene: TRBJ2-7; abundance: -; CDR3nt: TGTGCCAGCAGTAAGATAAGAATCGGGACAGGTGGTCGTTACGAGCAGTACTTC; CDR3aa: CASSKIRIGTGGRYEQYF
d_gene: -; v_gene: TRBV19; j_gene: TRBJ1-1; abundance: -; CDR3nt: TGTGCCAGCAGCTCCAGGGGAAGGTTAAGAGCTTTCTTT; CDR3aa: CASSSRGRLRAFF
d_gene: -; v_gene: TRBV19; j_gene: TRBJ1-1; abundance: -; CDR3nt: TGTGCCAGTAGCGGATATTCCTCTGAAGCTTTCTTT; CDR3aa: CASSGYSSEAFF
d_gene: -; v_gene: TRBV5-1; j_gene: TRBJ1-4; abundance: -; CDR3nt: TGCGCCAGCAGAGGGGGGTCCTCTGATGAAAAACTGTTTTTT; CDR3aa: CASRGGSSDEKLFF
d_gene: -; v_gene: TRBV14; j_gene: TRBJ1-1; abundance: -; CDR3nt: TGTGCCAGCAGCCGGGGGGGCTGGACTGAAGCTTTCTTT; CDR3aa: CASSRGGWTEAFF
d_gene: -; v_gene: TRBV3-1/TRBV3-2; j_gene: TRBJ2-5; abundance: -; CDR3nt: TGTGCCAGCAGCCCCCGCGAAGGTTGGGAGACCCAGTACTTC; CDR3aa: CASSPREGWETQYF
d_gene: -; v_gene: TRBV30; j_gene: TRBJ1-5; abundance: -; CDR3nt: TGTGCCTGGAGTTGGGGTCGACCGAACAATCAGCCCCAGCATTTT; CDR3aa: CAWSWGRPNNQPQHF
d_gene: -; v_gene: TRBV7-9; j_gene: TRBJ1-1; abundance: medium-sized; CDR3nt: TGTGCCAGCAGCGTGTTGGGGAGTAGGGGCACTGAAGCTTTCTTT; CDR3aa: CASSVLGSRGTEAFF
d_gene: -; v_gene: TRBV6-2/TRBV6-3; j_gene: TRBJ2-5; abundance: -; CDR3nt: TGTGCCAGCGGCCCCAGCCGAAAGACCCAGTACTTC; CDR3aa: CASGPSRKTQYF
d_gene: -; v_gene: TRBV5-1; j_gene: TRBJ1-4; abundance: -; CDR3nt: TGCGCCAGCAGCCTCTACGGCGGAGTGGGGGAAAAACTGTTTTTT; CDR3aa: CASSLYGGVGEKLFF
d_gene: -; v_gene: TRBV3-1/TRBV3-2; j_gene: TRBJ2-5; abundance: once; CDR3nt: TGTGCCAGCAGCCAAGCCGGGGTGGTCATAGAGACCCAGTACTTC; CDR3aa: CASSQAGVVIETQYF
d_gene: -; v_gene: TRBV2; j_gene: TRBJ1-2; abundance: -; CDR3nt: TGTGCCAGCAGCTTAGGACGGGGAGTCGACGGCTACACCTTC; CDR3aa: CASSLGRGVDGYTF
d_gene: TRBD1; v_gene: TRBV29-1; j_gene: TRBJ1-2; abundance: -; CDR3nt: TGCAGCACCAGCCCAGCGGGACAGGATGGCTACACCTTC; CDR3aa: CSTSPAGQDGYTF
d_gene: -; v_gene: TRBV5-1; j_gene: TRBJ1-1; abundance: -; CDR3nt: TGCGCCAGCAGCTTGGCGAGGGGGGAGGAAGCTTTCTTT; CDR3aa: CASSLARGEEAFF
d_gene: TRBD1; v_gene: TRBV5-1; j_gene: TRBJ2-1; abundance: -; CDR3nt: TGCGCCAGCAGCTTGGGACAGGGGGCGGGAAGATCCTACAATGAGCAGTTCTTC; CDR3aa: CASSLGQGAGRSYNEQFF
d_gene: -; v_gene: TRBV29-1; j_gene: TRBJ2-1; abundance: -; CDR3nt: TGCAGCGTTGAGGGCGGGACATACAATGAGCAGTTCTTC; CDR3aa: CSVEGGTYNEQFF
d_gene: TRBD2; v_gene: TRBV19; j_gene: TRBJ2-3; abundance: once; CDR3nt: TGTGCCAGTAGTACGTTAGCGGGAGTGGGAAGCACAGATACGCAGTATTTT; CDR3aa: CASSTLAGVGSTDTQYF
d_gene: TRBD2; v_gene: TRBV19; j_gene: TRBJ2-1; abundance: -; CDR3nt: TGTGCCAGTAGTATGCGGGGGGGCCGGGAGCAGTTCTTC; CDR3aa: CASSMRGGREQFF
d_gene: -; v_gene: TRBV6-4; j_gene: TRBJ2-3; abundance: -; CDR3nt: TGTGCCAGCAGTGACTCGGGGAGCACAGATACGCAGTATTTT; CDR3aa: CASSDSGSTDTQYF
d_gene: -; v_gene: TRBV5-1; j_gene: TRBJ2-3; abundance: once; CDR3nt: TGCGCCAGCAGTCAGGGCGGGCCGACTACAGATACGCAGTATTTT; CDR3aa: CASSQGGPTTDTQYF
d_gene: TRBD1; v_gene: TRBV7-3; j_gene: TRBJ2-7; abundance: -; CDR3nt: TGTGCCAGCAGCTCCTTAATTGCAGGGGGTGTACGTCGCTACGAGCAGTACTTC; CDR3aa: CASSSLIAGGVRRYEQYF
d_gene: TRBD1; v_gene: TRBV10-3; j_gene: TRBJ1-1; abundance: -; CDR3nt: TGTGCCATCAGGTCTTTACAGGGGGACACTGAAGCTTTCTTT; CDR3aa: CAIRSLQGDTEAFF
d_gene: TRBD1; v_gene: TRBV5-1; j_gene: TRBJ2-5; abundance: once; CDR3nt: TGCGCCAGCCACCCCGGGACAGGAGCTTATGGTATTGAGACCCAGTACTTC; CDR3aa: CASHPGTGAYGIETQYF
d_gene: -; v_gene: TRBV3-1/TRBV3-2; j_gene: TRBJ2-1; abundance: -; CDR3nt: TGTGCCAGCAGCCACAGCTACAATGAGCAGTTCTTC; CDR3aa: CASSHSYNEQFF
d_gene: -; v_gene: TRBV19; j_gene: TRBJ1-5; abundance: -; CDR3nt: TGTGCCAGTAGTGGGGAGGCAGGGGTATTCTTACAGCCCCAGCATTTT; CDR3aa: CASSGEAGVFLQPQHF
d_gene: TRBD2; v_gene: TRBV7-9; j_gene: TRBJ2-1; abundance: -; CDR3nt: TGTGCCAGCAGCTTAGTTGAGCGGGAGGGGAATGAGCAGTTCTTC; CDR3aa: CASSLVEREGNEQFF
d_gene: TRBD1; v_gene: TRBV5-1; j_gene: TRBJ2-3; abundance: -; CDR3nt: TGCGCCAGCAGCCGGGACAGAGGCTTCACAGATACGCAGTATTTT; CDR3aa: CASSRDRGFTDTQYF
d_gene: TRBD1; v_gene: TRBV28; j_gene: TRBJ2-5; abundance: -; CDR3nt: TGTGCCAGTATTGAACAGGGGCCCTTTGGCCAAGAGACCCAGTACTTC; CDR3aa: CASIEQGPFGQETQYF
d_gene: TRBD1; v_gene: TRBV5-6; j_gene: TRBJ1-2; abundance: once; CDR3nt: TGTGCCAGCAGCTTCAAAAGGACAGGGGGCTATGGCTACACCTTC; CDR3aa: CASSFKRTGGYGYTF
d_gene: -; v_gene: TRBV27; j_gene: TRBJ2-7; abundance: -; CDR3nt: TGTGCCAGCAGTTTAGCCCGTCCGGAGCTCCACGAGCAGTACTTC; CDR3aa: CASSLARPELHEQYF
d_gene: TRBD1; v_gene: TRBV6-5; j_gene: TRBJ2-1; abundance: once; CDR3nt: TGTGCCAGCAGACAGGGGAAAGAGACAAATGAGCAGTTCTTC; CDR3aa: CASRQGKETNEQFF
d_gene: -; v_gene: TRBV10-3; j_gene: TRBJ1-3; abundance: -; CDR3nt: TGTGCCATCAGTGAGGGAGAATCTGGAAACACCATATATTTT; CDR3aa: CAISEGESGNTIYF
d_gene: -; v_gene: TRBV19; j_gene: TRBJ2-7; abundance: many; CDR3nt: TGTGCCAGTAGTATGGGCACCGGGGGTTATTCCTACGAGCAGTACTTC; CDR3aa: CASSMGTGGYSYEQYF
d_gene: -; v_gene: TRBV7-8; j_gene: TRBJ1-6; abundance: -; CDR3nt: TGTGCCAGCAGCTCGACCCCCTTGGGTAATTCACCCCTCCACTTT; CDR3aa: CASSSTPLGNSPLHF
d_gene: TRBD2; v_gene: TRBV28; j_gene: TRBJ2-1; abundance: -; CDR3nt: TGTGCCAGCACCGTCTCACAGCGGGGCAATGAGCAGTTCTTC; CDR3aa: CASTVSQRGNEQFF
d_gene: -; v_gene: TRBV7-3; j_gene: TRBJ2-3; abundance: once; CDR3nt: TGTGCCAGCAGCTTACCGGGGTTGACAGATACGCAGTATTTT; CDR3aa: CASSLPGLTDTQYF
d_gene: -; v_gene: TRBV7-2; j_gene: TRBJ1-6; abundance: few; CDR3nt: TGTGCCAGCAGCGTGAGGGGTGGAGATAATTCACCCCTCCACTTT; CDR3aa: CASSVRGGDNSPLHF
d_gene: -; v_gene: TRBV5-1; j_gene: TRBJ2-1; abundance: -; CDR3nt: TGCGCCAGCAGCTTCCCAAGGGGGACTACCTCCTACAATGAGCAGTTCTTC; CDR3aa: CASSFPRGTTSYNEQFF